In this sample, the clone carrying this TCR beta chain turned up once. Its antigen is still unknown. This record belongs to a study of shared clonotypes between healthy human individuals. Findings and caveats of the study: Compared with memory subsets, naive subsets generally had larger estimated richness.

Terminally differentiated effector memory CD45RA+ cells were excluded by CCR7 positive selection of CD45RO-negative cells. The assay was run at deep level. Only in-frame clones appear in the TCRdb table, and some are missing; sequencing was by immunoSEQ multiplex PCR. The profile covers about 2.2 million clones, with just over 90% appearing a single time and more than 1.5% taken by the ten largest. This CDR3 has 13 amino acids. Germline lookup yields CDR1 MNHEY and CDR2 SVGAGI. V gave up 7 bases and J gave up 9 bases, with 16 bases separating them. Sequences were obtained from naive CD8+ T cells from PBMCs. V usage is TRBV6-5 and J usage is TRBJ2-1; tentatively, D is TRBD1 or TRBD2 (6 bases each). The sequence derives from a man between 18 and 29 years old in good health. Some clones in this sample may be carry-over from other donors' samples. Here the CDR3 DNA reads TGTGCCAGCACACTCGCCGGGGGCACTGAGCAGTTCTTC. This encodes CASTLAGGTEQFF.